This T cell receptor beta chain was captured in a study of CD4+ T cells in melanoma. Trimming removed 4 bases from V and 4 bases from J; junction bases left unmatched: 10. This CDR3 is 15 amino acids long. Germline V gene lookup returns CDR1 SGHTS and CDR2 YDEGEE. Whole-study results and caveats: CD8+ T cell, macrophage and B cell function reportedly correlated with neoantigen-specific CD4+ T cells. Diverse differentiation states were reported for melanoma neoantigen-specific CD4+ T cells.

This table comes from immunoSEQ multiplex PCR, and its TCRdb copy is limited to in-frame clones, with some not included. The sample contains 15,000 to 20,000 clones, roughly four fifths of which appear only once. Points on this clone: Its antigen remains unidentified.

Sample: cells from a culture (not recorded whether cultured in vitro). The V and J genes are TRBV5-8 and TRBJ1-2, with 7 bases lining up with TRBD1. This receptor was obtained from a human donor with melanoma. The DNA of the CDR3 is TGTGCCAGCAGCGCAGGGGGTAGCCCTACCTATGGCTACACCTTC. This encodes CASSAGGSPTYGYTF.